A selection of T cell receptor beta chains follows, all from one sample in a study of blood T cell repertoires in COVID-19. This table comes from immunoSEQ multiplex PCR, and its TCRdb copy is limited to in-frame clones, with some not included. The profile shows almost 80,000 clones, roughly 90% of them singletons. Sequenced input: peripheral blood. The receptor set was obtained from a woman older than 75 with acute or convalescent COVID-19. Each CDR3 is given with its conserved first and last residue. The order of the fields is V gene, J gene, D gene, clone size, CDR3 length, CDR3 DNA, CDR3 protein. A D gene is named only where the DNA matches it firmly. Where a row states a size, it is once, few, many or the class of an expanded clone; other rows omit it.

>TRBV7-8|TRBJ2-5|TRBD2|once|15
TGTGCCAGCAGCTGGGGACTAGAGCTATTTGCGACCCAGTACTTC
CASSWGLELFATQYF
>TRBV24-1|TRBJ2-3|-|-|14
TGTGCCACCAGTGCCGGGGGAAGGACAGATACGCAGTATTTT
CATSAGGRTDTQYF
>TRBV5-1|TRBJ1-4|TRBD1|-|16
TGCGCCAGCAGCTTGGGACAGGGGAAGGAAAATGAAAAACTGTTTTTT
CASSLGQGKENEKLFF
>TRBV6-2/TRBV6-3|TRBJ2-1|TRBD2|-|18
TGTGCCAGCAGTTACTCCCTAGCGGGGTCTTTCTCCTACAATGAGCAGTTCTTC
CASSYSLAGSFSYNEQFF
>TRBV5-4|TRBJ2-3|TRBD2|-|20
TGTGCCAGCAGCCTTTTCAGAGGGCTAGCGGGATCCCGGGGCACAGATACGCAGTATTTT
CASSLFRGLAGSRGTDTQYF
>TRBV25-1|TRBJ1-2|TRBD1|-|18
TGTGCCAGCAGTGCAAATCACATGGCCGGGACAGGGTACTATGGCTACACCTTC
CASSANHMAGTGYYGYTF
>TRBV3-1/TRBV3-2|TRBJ2-5|TRBD2|-|17
TGTGCCAGCAGCCAAAACCCTCTAGCGGGAGGTGGAGAGACCCAGTACTTC
CASSQNPLAGGGETQYF
>TRBV3-1/TRBV3-2|TRBJ1-2|-|-|14
TGTGCCAGCAGCGACCGGGACTTGTCGTATGGCTACACCTTC
CASSDRDLSYGYTF
>TRBV9|TRBJ2-3|TRBD1|-|14
TGTGCCAGCAGTGGACAGGCGACCACAGATACGCAGTATTTT
CASSGQATTDTQYF
>TRBV5-6|TRBJ1-4|-|-|15
TGTGCCAGCAGCCGGAGGGGTGCAACTAATGAAAAACTGTTTTTT
CASSRRGATNEKLFF
>TRBV19|TRBJ2-6|-|-|17
TGTGCCAGTACCTTCCGGCGGATGAGCTCTGGGGCCAACGTCCTGACTTTC
CASTFRRMSSGANVLTF
>TRBV6-5|TRBJ2-3|TRBD1|-|15
TGTGCCAGCATAGCCGGGACAGGGTTCACAGATACGCAGTATTTT
CASIAGTGFTDTQYF
>TRBV10-3|TRBJ1-3|TRBD1|-|13
TGTGCCATCCGACAGGGGTCAGGAAACACCATATATTTT
CAIRQGSGNTIYF
>TRBV11-2|TRBJ2-1|-|-|13
TGTGCCAGCAGCTTTCGCTCCTACAATGAGCAGTTCTTC
CASSFRSYNEQFF
>TRBV4-1|TRBJ1-5|-|-|14
TGCGCCAGCAGCCAAGATAGGGGGGGTCAGCCCCAGCATTTT
CASSQDRGGQPQHF
>TRBV5-4|TRBJ2-1|-|-|14
TGTGCCAGTCGGGTAGACGAATTATACAATGAGCAGTTCTTC
CASRVDELYNEQFF
>TRBV27|TRBJ2-6|-|-|15
TGTGCCAGCAGTCCGACATACTCTGGGGCCAACGTCCTGACTTTC
CASSPTYSGANVLTF
>TRBV5-1|TRBJ2-5|-|once|14
TGCGCCAGCAGCTTCCCAGGGACTTCGGAGACCCAGTACTTC
CASSFPGTSETQYF
>TRBV5-1|TRBJ2-3|TRBD2|-|15
TGCGCCAGCCGCCTGGCTAGCGGAGCCACAGATACGCAGTATTTT
CASRLASGATDTQYF
>TRBV18|TRBJ1-5|-|-|13
TGTGCCAGCTCACCAGCGAACAATCAGCCCCAGCATTTT
CASSPANNQPQHF
>TRBV19|TRBJ1-2|-|-|12
TGTGCCAGTAGTACTCGGACACGAGGCTACACCTTC
CASSTRTRGYTF
>TRBV4-1|TRBJ2-1|TRBD2|-|14
TGCGCCAGCAGCCAAGGTGCTACTAGCGAGAAGCAGTTCTTC
CASSQGATSEKQFF
>TRBV7-3|TRBJ2-5|TRBD2|-|15
TGTGCCAGCAGCTCCATAGCGGGAGGGCCCGAGACCCAGTACTTC
CASSSIAGGPETQYF
>TRBV10-3|TRBJ1-4|-|-|13
TGTGCCATCAGTGAGGCCCCCCAGGGGAAACTGTTTTTT
CAISEAPQGKLFF
>TRBV18|TRBJ1-5|TRBD1|-|15
TGTGCCAGCTCAGGACAGGAAAATAGCAATCAGCCCCAGCATTTT
CASSGQENSNQPQHF
>TRBV20-1|TRBJ2-3|TRBD2|-|14
TGCAGTGCTAGTGTAGCGGGAGGTCCAGATACGCAGTATTTT
CSASVAGGPDTQYF
>TRBV10-3|TRBJ2-5|TRBD2|once|15
TGTGCCATCAGCTCCGGGACTAGCGGCCAAGAGACCCAGTACTTC
CAISSGTSGQETQYF
>TRBV20-1|TRBJ1-6|-|-|11
TGCAGTGCTAGAGAGGGCCTTCGACTCCACTTT
CSAREGLRLHF
>TRBV29-1|TRBJ2-5|TRBD2|-|12
TGCAGCGTTGCCACTAGCGCCGAGACCCAGTACTTC
CSVATSAETQYF
>TRBV5-1|TRBJ2-7|-|-|15
TGCGCCAGCAGCTATACGCCGACTAGAACCTACGAGCAGTACTTC
CASSYTPTRTYEQYF
>TRBV7-2|TRBJ1-3|-|-|14
TGTGCCAGCAGCTTAGCTTTATTGGGAAACACCATATATTTT
CASSLALLGNTIYF
>TRBV28|TRBJ2-1|-|-|17
TGTGCCAGCAGTTTATTGTTGGGAGGTAGCTCCTACAATGAGCAGTTCTTC
CASSLLLGGSSYNEQFF
>TRBV4-2|TRBJ1-6|TRBD1|-|16
TGTGCCAGCAGCCAAGAGAAGACAGGGGTTAATTCACCCCTCCACTTT
CASSQEKTGVNSPLHF
>TRBV6-6|TRBJ1-4|-|-|16
TGTGCCAGCACACGGGGGGAGGCGGCAACTAATGAAAAACTGTTTTTT
CASTRGEAATNEKLFF
>TRBV12-5|TRBJ1-2|-|-|12
TGTGCTAGTGGCCAAGGGGCCTATGGCTACACCTTC
CASGQGAYGYTF
>TRBV7-3|TRBJ2-6|TRBD2|-|17
TGTGCCAGCAGCTTAAGCGGGGGAAACACCGGGGCCAACGTCCTGACTTTC
CASSLSGGNTGANVLTF
>TRBV3-1/TRBV3-2|TRBJ1-5|-|-|15
TGTGCCAGCAGCCAATCTTCAGGGGTCGGTCAGCCCCAGCATTTT
CASSQSSGVGQPQHF
>TRBV7-6|TRBJ1-5|TRBD1|-|19
TGTGCCAGCAGCTCGGAACTAGGGACAGGGAGAAATAGCAATCAGCCCCAGCATTTT
CASSSELGTGRNSNQPQHF
>TRBV15|TRBJ1-5|-|-|13
TGTGCCACCAGCAGAGAGTTTCGTCAGCCCCAGCATTTT
CATSREFRQPQHF
>TRBV5-1|TRBJ2-2|TRBD2|-|15
TGCGCCAGCAGCTTGGACGGGGGGAGGACCGGGGAGCTGTTTTTT
CASSLDGGRTGELFF
>TRBV24-1|TRBJ2-7|-|-|11
TGTGCCACCGGACTTACCTACGAGCAGTACTTC
CATGLTYEQYF
>TRBV6-5|TRBJ1-3|TRBD1|-|14
TGTGCCATTTCAGGCGGACAGGCTGGAAACACCATATATTTT
CAISGGQAGNTIYF
>TRBV7-2|TRBJ2-7|-|-|12
TGTGCCAGCAGCTTGGGCCGGTACGAGCAGTACTTC
CASSLGRYEQYF
>TRBV28|TRBJ1-5|-|-|13
TGTGCCAGCAGCTGGGGCAGCAATCAGCCCCAGCATTTT
CASSWGSNQPQHF
>TRBV6-5|TRBJ1-2|TRBD1|-|13
TGTGCCAGCAGACCCCGGACAGGCTATGGCTACACCTTC
CASRPRTGYGYTF
>TRBV7-2|TRBJ2-1|-|-|15
TGTGCCAGCAGCTTCCTCGGGGGAGTCTACAATGAGCAGTTCTTC
CASSFLGGVYNEQFF
>TRBV6-5|TRBJ1-3|TRBD1|-|15
TGTGCCAGCAGTCCCTCGGGACAGGGGATGAACACCATATATTTT
CASSPSGQGMNTIYF
>TRBV7-6|TRBJ2-2|TRBD2|-|19
TGTGCCAGCAGCTTAGAGGGCTCTAGCGGGAGGCTTAACACCGGGGAGCTGTTTTTT
CASSLEGSSGRLNTGELFF
>TRBV18|TRBJ1-3|-|-|15
TGTGCCAGCTCACCACGGGCAGACTCTGGAAACACCATATATTTT
CASSPRADSGNTIYF
>TRBV5-4|TRBJ2-1|TRBD2|-|15
TGTGCCACCGCGACCGAAACGGGAGGGCCGAATGAGCAGTTCTTC
CATATETGGPNEQFF
>TRBV2|TRBJ2-3|TRBD2|-|20
TGTGCCAGCAGTGGTCGACTAGCGGGGGGTCTAACAACTAGCACAGATACGCAGTATTTT
CASSGRLAGGLTTSTDTQYF
>TRBV2|TRBJ1-1|-|-|14
TGTGCCAGCCAGGCCTTGGGGGGAGTCACTGAAGCTTTCTTT
CASQALGGVTEAFF
>TRBV19|TRBJ1-1|-|-|16
TGTGCCAGTAACGCCTGGGGCTTGTCGGGGAACACTGAAGCTTTCTTT
CASNAWGLSGNTEAFF
>TRBV6-5|TRBJ2-3|TRBD2|-|15
TGTGCCAGCAGTTGGGGGAGGGAAGGCACAGATACGCAGTATTTT
CASSWGREGTDTQYF